This entry describes one T cell receptor beta chain. The record originates from a study of human T cells and chemical hapten exposure. The length of the CDR3 is 12 residues. Germline V lookup: CDR1 GTSNPN, CDR2 SVGIG (reference sequence). Trimming left V 4 bases short and J 2 bases short, with 6 bases between. The study used a library that attached unique molecular identifiers to individual cDNA molecules. Each CDR3 protein is one row after TCRdb ran MiXCR on the RACE reads. The sample yields roughly 120,000 distinct CDR3 sequences, approximately 13% seen once. The time point was: pre-sensitization, week 0. Treatment denoted: therapeutic diphenylcyclopropenone sensitization with weekly scalp DPC.

This sequence originates from a young woman with alopecia areata. Some clones in this sample may be carry-over from other donors' samples. The gene calls are TRBV30 and TRBJ1-3, with unresolved D. Specimen: whole blood, collected in connection with sensitization to the hapten diphenylcyclopropenone (DPC). CDR3 amino acids: CAWTPPGNTIYF. CDR3 DNA: TGTGCCTGGACTCCCCCTGGAAACACCATATATTTT.